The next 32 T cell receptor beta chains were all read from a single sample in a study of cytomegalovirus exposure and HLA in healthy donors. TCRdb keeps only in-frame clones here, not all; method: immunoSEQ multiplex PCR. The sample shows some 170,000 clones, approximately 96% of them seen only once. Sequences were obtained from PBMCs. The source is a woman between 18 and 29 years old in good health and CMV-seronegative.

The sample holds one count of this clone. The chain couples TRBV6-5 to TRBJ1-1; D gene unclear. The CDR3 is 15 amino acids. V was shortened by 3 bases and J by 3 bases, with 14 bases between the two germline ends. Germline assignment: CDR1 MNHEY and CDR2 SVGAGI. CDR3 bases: TGTGCCAGCAGTTATATGAGGGCGAGGGACACTGAAGCTTTCTTT. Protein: CASSYMRARDTEAFF.

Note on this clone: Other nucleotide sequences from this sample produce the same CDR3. CDR3 sequence (DNA): TGTGCCAGCAGCGTCGGCGGGGGCTCCTACAATGAGCAGTTCTTC. This translates into CASSVGGGSYNEQFF. V usage is TRBV9 and J usage is TRBJ2-1; 7 bases are shared with TRBD2. Trimming took 2 bases from V and 0 from J; bases not matched to a gene: 2. This CDR3 has 15 amino acids. CDR1 and CDR2 from the germline V gene are SGDLS and YYNGEE.

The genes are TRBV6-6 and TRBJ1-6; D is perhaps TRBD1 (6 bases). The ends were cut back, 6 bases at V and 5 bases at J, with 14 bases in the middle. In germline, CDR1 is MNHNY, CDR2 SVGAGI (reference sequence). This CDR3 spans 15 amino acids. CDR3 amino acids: CASRLIRQDNSPLHF. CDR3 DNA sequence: TGTGCCAGCAGGCTTATACGACAGGATAATTCACCCCTCCACTTT.

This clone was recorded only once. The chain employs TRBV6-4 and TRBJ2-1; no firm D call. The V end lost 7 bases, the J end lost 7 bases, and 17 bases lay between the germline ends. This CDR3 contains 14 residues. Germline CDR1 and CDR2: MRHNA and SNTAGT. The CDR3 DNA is TGTGCCAGCAACGAGGTGGGTATGAGGAATGAGCAGTTCTTC. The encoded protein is CASNEVGMRNEQFF.

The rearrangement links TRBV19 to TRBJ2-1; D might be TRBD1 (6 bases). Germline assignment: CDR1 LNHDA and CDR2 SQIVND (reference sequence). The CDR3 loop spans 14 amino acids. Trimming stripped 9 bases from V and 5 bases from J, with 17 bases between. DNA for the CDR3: TGTGCCAGCCAGCCCGGGACATTCAACAATGAGCAGTTCTTC. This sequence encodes CASQPGTFNNEQFF.

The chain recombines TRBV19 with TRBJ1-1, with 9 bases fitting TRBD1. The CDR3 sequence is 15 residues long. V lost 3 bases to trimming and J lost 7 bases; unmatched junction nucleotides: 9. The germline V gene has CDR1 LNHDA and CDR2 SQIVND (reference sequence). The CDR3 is CASSIYRTGVNEAFF. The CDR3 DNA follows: TGTGCCAGTAGTATTTACCGGACAGGGGTGAATGAAGCTTTCTTT.

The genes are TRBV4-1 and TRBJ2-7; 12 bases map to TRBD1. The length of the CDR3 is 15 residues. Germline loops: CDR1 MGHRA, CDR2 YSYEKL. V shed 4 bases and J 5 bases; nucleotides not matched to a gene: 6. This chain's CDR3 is CASSLGTGGSDEQYF. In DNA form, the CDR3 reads TGCGCCAGCAGCCTAGGGACAGGGGGCTCGGACGAGCAGTACTTC.

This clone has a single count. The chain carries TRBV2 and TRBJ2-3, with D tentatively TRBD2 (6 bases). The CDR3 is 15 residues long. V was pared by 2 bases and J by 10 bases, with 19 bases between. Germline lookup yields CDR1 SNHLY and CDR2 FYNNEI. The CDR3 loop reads CASSETSPAFGAQYF. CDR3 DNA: TGTGCCAGCAGTGAAACTAGCCCGGCTTTTGGGGCGCAGTATTTT.

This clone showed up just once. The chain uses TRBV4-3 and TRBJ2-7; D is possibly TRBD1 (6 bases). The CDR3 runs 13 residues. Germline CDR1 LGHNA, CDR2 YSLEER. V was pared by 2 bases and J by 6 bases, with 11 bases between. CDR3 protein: CASSQKTGFEQYF. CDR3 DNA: TGCGCCAGCAGCCAAAAGACAGGATTCGAGCAGTACTTC.

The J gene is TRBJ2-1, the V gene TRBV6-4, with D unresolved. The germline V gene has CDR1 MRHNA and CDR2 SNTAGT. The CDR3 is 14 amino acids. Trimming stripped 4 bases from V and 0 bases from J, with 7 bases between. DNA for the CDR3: TGTGCCAGCAGTGTACAGAGCTCCTACAATGAGCAGTTCTTC. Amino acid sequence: CASSVQSSYNEQFF.

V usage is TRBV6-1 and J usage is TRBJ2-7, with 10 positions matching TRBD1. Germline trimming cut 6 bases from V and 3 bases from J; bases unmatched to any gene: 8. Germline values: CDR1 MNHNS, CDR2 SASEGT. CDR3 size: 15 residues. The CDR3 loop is CASSPAGTGDYEQYF. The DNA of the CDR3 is TGTGCCAGCAGCCCAGCCGGGACAGGGGACTACGAGCAGTACTTC.

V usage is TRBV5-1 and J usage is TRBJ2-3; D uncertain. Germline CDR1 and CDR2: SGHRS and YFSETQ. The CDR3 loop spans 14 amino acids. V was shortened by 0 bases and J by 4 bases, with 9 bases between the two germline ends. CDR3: CASSLGQVPDTQYF. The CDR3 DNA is TGCGCCAGCAGCTTGGGCCAGGTGCCAGATACGCAGTATTTT.

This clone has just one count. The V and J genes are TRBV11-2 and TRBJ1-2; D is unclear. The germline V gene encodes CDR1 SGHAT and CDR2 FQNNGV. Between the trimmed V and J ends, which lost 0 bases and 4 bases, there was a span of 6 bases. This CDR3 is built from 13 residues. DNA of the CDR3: TGTGCCAGCAGCTTAGACACGGTCTATGGCTACACCTTC. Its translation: CASSLDTVYGYTF.

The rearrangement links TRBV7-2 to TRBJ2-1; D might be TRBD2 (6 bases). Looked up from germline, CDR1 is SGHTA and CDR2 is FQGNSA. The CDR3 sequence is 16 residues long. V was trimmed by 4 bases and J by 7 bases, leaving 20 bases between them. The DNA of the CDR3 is TGTGCCAGCAGCTCCGGAAACCCGGGACTCATTAATGAGCAGTTCTTC. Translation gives CASSSGNPGLINEQFF.

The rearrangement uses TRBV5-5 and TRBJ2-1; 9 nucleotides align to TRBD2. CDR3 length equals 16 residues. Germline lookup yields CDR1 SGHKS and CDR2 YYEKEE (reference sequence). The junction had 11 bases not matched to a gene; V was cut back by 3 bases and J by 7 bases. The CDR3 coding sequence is TGTGCCAGCAGCTCCTTACCGGGACTAGCTACGAATGAGCAGTTCTTC. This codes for CASSSLPGLATNEQFF.

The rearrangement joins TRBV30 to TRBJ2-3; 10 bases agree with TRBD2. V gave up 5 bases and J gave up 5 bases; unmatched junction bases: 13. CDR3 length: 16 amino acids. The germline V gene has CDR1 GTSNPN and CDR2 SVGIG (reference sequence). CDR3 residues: CAWLDPASGGKDTQYF. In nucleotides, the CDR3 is TGTGCCTGGCTTGATCCCGCTAGCGGGGGTAAAGATACGCAGTATTTT.

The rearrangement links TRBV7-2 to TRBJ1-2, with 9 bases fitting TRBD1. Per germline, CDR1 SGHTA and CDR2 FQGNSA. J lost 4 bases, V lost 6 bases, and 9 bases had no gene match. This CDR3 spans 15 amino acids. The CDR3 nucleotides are TGTGCCAGCAGACCTAATACAGGGGGCAGCTATGGCTACACCTTC. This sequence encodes CASRPNTGGSYGYTF.

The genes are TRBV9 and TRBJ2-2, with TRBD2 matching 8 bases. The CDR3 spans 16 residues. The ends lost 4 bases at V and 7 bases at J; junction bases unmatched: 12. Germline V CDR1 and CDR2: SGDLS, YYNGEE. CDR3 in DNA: TGTGCCAGCAGCAGCGACGGGACTAGAGGTGTCGGGGAGCTGTTTTTT. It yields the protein CASSSDGTRGVGELFF.

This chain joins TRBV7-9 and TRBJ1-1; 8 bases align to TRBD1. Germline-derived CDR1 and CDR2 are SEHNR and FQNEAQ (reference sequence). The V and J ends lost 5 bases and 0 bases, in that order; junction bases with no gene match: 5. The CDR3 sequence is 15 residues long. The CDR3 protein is CASSPPGQVNTEAFF. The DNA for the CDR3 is TGTGCCAGCAGCCCTCCGGGACAGGTGAACACTGAAGCTTTCTTT. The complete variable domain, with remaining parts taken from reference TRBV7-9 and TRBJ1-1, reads DTGVSQNPRHKITKRGQNVTFRCDPISEHNRLYWYRQTLGQGPEFLTYFQNEAQLEKSRLLSDRFSAERPKGSFSTLEIQRTEQGDSAMYLCASSPPGQVNTEAFFGQGTRLTVV.

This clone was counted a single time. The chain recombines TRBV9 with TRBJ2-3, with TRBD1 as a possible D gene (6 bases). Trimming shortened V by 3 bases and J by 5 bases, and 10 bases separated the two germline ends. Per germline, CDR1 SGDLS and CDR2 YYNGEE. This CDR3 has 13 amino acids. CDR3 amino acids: CASSERGGDTQYF. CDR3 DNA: TGTGCCAGCAGCGAGAGAGGGGGAGATACGCAGTATTTT.

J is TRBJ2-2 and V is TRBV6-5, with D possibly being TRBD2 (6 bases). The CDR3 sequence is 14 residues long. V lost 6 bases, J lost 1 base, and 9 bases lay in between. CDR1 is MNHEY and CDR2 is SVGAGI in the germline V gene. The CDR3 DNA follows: TGTGCCAGCAGGCGGGACTTGAACACCGGGGAGCTGTTTTTT. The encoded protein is CASRRDLNTGELFF.

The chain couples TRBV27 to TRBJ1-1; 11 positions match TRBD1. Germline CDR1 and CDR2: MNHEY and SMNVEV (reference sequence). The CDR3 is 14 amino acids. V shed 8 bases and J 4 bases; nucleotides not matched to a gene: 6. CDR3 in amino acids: CASVRDRGTTEAFF. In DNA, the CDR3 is TGTGCCAGCGTAAGGGACAGGGGGACCACTGAAGCTTTCTTT.

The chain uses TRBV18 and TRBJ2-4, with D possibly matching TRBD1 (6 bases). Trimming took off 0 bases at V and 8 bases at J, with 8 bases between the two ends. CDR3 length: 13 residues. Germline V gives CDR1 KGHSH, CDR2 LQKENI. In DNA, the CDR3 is TGTGCCAGCTCACCACCGGGGGCCTACATTCAGTACTTC. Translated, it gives CASSPPGAYIQYF.

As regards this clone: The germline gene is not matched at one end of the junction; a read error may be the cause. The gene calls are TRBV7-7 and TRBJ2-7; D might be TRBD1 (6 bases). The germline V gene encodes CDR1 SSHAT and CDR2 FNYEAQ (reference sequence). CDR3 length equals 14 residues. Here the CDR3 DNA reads TGTGCTAGCAGCCCCTCAACAGGGTCCTACGAGCAGTACTTC. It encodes CASSPSTGSYEQYF.

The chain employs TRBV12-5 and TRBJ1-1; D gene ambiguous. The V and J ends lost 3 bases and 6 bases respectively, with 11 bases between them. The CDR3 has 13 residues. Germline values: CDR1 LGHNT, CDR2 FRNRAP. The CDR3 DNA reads TGTGCTAGTGGTTTTAGGCGGCAAGCTGAAGCTTTCTTT. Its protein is CASGFRRQAEAFF.

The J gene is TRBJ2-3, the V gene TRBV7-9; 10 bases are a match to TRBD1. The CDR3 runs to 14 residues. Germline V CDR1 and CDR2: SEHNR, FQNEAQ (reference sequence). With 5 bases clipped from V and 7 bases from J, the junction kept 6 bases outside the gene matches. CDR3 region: CASSRGQGLNTQYF. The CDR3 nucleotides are TGTGCCAGCAGCCGGGGACAGGGGCTCAATACGCAGTATTTT.

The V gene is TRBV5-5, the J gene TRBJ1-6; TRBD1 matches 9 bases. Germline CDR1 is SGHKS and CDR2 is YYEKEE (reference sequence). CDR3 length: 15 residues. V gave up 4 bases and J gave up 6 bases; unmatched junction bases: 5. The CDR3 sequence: CASSQGQGFNSPLHF. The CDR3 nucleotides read TGTGCCAGCAGCCAAGGACAGGGGTTTAATTCACCCCTCCACTTT.

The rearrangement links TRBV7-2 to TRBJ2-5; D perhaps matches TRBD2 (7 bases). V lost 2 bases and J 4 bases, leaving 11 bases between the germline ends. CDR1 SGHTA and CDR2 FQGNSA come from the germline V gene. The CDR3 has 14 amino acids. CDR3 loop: CASSLSGEGETQYF. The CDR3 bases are TGTGCCAGCAGCTTATCAGGGGAGGGAGAGACCCAGTACTTC.

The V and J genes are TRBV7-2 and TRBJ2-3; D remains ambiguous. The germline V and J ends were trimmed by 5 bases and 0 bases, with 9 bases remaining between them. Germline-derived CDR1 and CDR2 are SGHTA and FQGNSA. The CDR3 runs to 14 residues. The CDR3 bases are TGTGCCAGCAGCAACTATCTGAGCACAGATACGCAGTATTTT. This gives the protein CASSNYLSTDTQYF.

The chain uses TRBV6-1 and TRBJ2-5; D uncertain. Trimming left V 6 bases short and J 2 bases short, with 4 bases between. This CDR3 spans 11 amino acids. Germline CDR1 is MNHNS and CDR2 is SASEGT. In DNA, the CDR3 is TGTGCCAGCAGAACACAAGAGACCCAGTACTTC. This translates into CASRTQETQYF.

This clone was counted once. The DNA of the CDR3 is TGCGCCAGCAGCCAAGTTGGGTTTCGGACAGGGGTATACGAGCAGTACTTC. Protein product: CASSQVGFRTGVYEQYF. V gene TRBV4-1 combines with J gene TRBJ2-7, with 9 bases identical to TRBD1. CDR3 size: 17 residues. Germline-derived CDR1 and CDR2 are MGHRA and YSYEKL. J gave up 4 bases and V 1 base, and 11 bases lay outside the gene matches.

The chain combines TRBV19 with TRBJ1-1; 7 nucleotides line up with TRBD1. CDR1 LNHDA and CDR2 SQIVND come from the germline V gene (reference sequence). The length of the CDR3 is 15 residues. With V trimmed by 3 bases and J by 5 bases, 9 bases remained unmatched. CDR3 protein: CASSISTGLGTEAFF. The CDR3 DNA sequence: TGTGCCAGTAGTATTTCGACAGGGCTGGGGACTGAAGCTTTCTTT. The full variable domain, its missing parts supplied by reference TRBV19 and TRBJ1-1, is DGGITQSPKYLFRKEGQNVTLSCEQNLNHDAMYWYRQDPGQGLRLIYYSQIVNDFQKGDIAEGYSVSREKKESFPLTVTSAQKNPTAFYLCASSISTGLGTEAFFGQGTRLTVV.